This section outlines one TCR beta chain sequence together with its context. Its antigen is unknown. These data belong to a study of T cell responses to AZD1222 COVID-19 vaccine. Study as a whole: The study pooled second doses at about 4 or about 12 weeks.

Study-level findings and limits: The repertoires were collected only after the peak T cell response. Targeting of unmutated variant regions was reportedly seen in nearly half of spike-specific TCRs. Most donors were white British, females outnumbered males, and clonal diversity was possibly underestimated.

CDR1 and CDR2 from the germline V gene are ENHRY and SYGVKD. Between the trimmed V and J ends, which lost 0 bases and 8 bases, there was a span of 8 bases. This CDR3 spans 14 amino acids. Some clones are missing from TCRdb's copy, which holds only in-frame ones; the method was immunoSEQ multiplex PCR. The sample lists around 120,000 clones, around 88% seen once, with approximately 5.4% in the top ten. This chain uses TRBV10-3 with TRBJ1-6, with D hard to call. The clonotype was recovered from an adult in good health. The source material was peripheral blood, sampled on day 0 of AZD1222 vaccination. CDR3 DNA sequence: TGTGCCATCAGTGAGTCTTACAGTTATTCACCCCTCCACTTT. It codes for CAISESYSYSPLHF.